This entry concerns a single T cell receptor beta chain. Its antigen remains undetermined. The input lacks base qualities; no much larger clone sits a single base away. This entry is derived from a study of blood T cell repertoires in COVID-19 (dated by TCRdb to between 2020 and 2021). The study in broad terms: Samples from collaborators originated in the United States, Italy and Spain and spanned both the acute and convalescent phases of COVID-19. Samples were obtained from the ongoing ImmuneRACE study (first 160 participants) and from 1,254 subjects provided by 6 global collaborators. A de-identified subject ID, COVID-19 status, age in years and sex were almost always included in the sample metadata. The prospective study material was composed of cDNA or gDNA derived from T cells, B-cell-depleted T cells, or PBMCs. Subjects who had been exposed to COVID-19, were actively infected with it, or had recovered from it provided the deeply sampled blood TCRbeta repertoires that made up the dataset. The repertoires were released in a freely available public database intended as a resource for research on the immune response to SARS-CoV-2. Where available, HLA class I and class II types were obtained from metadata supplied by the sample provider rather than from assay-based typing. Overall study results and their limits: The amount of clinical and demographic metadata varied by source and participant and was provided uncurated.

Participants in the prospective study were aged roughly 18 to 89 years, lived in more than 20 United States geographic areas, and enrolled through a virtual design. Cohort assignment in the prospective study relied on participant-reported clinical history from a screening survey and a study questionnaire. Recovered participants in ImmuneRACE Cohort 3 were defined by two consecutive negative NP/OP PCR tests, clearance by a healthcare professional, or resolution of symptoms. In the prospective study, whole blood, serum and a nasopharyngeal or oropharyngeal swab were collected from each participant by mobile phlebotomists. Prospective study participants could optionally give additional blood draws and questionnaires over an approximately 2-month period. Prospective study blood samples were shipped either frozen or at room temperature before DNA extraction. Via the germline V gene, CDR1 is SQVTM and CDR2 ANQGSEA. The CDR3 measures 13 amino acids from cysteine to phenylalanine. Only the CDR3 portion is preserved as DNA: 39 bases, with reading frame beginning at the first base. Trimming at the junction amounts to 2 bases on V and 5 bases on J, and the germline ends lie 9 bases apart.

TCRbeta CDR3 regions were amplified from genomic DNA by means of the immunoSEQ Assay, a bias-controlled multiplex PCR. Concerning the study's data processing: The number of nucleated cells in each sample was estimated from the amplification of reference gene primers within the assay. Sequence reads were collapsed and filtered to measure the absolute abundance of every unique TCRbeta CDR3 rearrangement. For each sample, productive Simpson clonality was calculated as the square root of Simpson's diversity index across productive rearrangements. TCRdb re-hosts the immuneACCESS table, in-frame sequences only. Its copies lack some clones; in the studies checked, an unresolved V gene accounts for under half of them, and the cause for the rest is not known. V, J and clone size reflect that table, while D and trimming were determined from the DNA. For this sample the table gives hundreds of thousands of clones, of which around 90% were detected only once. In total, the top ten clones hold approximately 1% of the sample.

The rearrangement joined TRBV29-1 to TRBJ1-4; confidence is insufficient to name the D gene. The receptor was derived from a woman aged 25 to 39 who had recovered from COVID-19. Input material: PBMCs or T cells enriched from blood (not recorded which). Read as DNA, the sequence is TGCAGCGTTGAATGGAGGCGGAATGAAAAACTGTTTTTT. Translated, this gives CSVEWRRNEKLFF.